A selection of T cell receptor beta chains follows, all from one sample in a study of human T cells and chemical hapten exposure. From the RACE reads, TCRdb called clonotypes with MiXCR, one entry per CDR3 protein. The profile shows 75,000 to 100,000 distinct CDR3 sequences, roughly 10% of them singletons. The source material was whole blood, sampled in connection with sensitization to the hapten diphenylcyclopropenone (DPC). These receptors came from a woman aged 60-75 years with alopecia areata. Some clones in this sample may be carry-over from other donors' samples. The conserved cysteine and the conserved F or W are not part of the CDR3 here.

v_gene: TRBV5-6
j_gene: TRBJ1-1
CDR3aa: ASSSARGTEAF

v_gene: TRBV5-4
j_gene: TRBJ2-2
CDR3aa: ASSLDPGQTGELF

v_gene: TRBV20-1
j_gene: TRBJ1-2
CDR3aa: SARDHRKSYGYT

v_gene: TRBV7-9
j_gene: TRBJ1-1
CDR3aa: ASSFSQGNTEAF

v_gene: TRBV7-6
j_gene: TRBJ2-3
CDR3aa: ASSLVTGRARGRTQY

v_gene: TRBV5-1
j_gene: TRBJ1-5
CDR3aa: ASSLDGNQPQH

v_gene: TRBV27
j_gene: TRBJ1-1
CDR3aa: ASSFSNRGQTEAF

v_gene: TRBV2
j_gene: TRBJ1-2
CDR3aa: ASSEGEPLNYGYT

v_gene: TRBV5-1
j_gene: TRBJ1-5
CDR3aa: ASSLGYGQPQH

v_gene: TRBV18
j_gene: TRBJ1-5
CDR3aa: ASSSEQNQPQH

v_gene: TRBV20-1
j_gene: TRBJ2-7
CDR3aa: SAREGASYEQY

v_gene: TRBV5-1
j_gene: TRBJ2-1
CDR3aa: ASSSGTTRANEQF

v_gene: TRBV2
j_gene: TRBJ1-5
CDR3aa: ASKDRGFDQPQH

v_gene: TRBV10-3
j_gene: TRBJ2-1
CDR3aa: AISVSGGDSPEQF

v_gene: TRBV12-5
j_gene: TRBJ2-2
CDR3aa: ASGSFRGAPAGLDHKRTGELF

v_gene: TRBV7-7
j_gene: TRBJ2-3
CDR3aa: ASSFGTGTDTQY

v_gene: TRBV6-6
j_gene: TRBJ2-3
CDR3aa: ASSYSLPADTQY

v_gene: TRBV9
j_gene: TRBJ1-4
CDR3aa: ASSVTSELRREKLF

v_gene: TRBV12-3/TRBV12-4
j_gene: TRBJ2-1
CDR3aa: ASSSDRVNEQF

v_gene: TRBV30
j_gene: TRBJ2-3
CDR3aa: AWRGMSTDTQY

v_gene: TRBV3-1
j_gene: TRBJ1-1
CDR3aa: ASSHSGTGPKETTNTEAF

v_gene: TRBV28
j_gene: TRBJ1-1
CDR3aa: ASRRQGFGEAF

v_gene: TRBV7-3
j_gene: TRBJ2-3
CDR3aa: ASSLNVGSTDTQY

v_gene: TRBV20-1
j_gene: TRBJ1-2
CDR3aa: SAPGTGEKNYGYT

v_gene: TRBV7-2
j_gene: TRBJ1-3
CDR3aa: ASSPEPRYSGNTIY

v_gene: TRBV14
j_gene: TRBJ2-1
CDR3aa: ASSEGSGGIEQF

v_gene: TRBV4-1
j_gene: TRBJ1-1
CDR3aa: ASSQEVSAYTLEAF

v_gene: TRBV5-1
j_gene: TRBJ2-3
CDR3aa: ASSSLAGGPTDTQY

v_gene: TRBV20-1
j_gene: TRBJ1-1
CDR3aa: SALAGGTEAF

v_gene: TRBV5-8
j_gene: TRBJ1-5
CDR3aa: ASIGRPRRSMDQLRNQPQH

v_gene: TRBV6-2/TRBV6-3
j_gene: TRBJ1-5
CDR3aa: ASSPTNQPQH

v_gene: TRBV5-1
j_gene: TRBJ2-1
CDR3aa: ASSQDGTLINEQF

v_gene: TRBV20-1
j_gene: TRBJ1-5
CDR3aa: SAHRVNRQH

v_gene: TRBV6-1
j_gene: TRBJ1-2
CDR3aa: ASSQGPSTNYGYT

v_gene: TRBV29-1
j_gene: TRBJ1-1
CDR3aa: SVAWAAEAF

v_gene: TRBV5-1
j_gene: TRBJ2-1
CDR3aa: ASSPLQGGTYNEQF

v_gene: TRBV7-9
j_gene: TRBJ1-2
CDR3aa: ASSLAGVFYGYT

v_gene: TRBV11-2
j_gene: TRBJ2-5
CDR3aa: ASSLVEDGETQY

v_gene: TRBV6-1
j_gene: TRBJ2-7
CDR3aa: ASSDRDSSLEQY